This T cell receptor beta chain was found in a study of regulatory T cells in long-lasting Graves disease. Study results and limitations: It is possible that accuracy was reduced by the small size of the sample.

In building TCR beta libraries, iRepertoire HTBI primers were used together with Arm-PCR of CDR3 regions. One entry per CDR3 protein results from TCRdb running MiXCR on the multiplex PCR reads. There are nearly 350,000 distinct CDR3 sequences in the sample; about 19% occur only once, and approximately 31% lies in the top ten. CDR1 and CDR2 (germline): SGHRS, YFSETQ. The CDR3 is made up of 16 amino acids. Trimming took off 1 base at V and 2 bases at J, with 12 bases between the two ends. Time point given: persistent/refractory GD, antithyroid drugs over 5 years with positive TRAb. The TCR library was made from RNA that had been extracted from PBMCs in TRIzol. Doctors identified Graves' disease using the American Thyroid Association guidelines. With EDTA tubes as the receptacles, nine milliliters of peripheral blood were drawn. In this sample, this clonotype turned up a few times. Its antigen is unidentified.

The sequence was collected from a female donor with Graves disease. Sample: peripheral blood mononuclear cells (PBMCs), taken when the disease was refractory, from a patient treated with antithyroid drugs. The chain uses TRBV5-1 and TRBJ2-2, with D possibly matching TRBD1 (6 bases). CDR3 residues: CASSLNGGQNTGELFF. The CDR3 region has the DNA TGCGCCAGCAGCTTGAATGGGGGCCAAAACACCGGGGAGCTGTTTTTT.